Below are 4 T cell receptor beta chains sequenced from a single sample in a study of blood T cell repertoires in COVID-19. Sequencing was performed with immunoSEQ multiplex PCR; in TCRdb, only in-frame clones are kept and a portion is missing. The sample yields 110,000 to 150,000 clones, approximately 90% seen once. The sequenced sample consisted of peripheral blood. These receptors were taken from a woman aged 60-75 years with active COVID-19.

This clone was seen only a few times. V usage is TRBV11-3 and J usage is TRBJ2-2, with TRBD2 identical over 7 bases. V lost 6 bases and J lost 0; bases outside the gene matches: 7. Per germline, CDR1 SGHNT and CDR2 YENEEA. The length of the CDR3 is 16 residues. As DNA, the CDR3 is TGTGCCAGCAGTCGGGGTGGGACTACGAACACCGGGGAGCTGTTTTTT. This sequence encodes CASSRGGTTNTGELFF.

The chain's CDR3 is CASSPNLRGRETQYF. The DNA of the CDR3 is TGTGCCAGCAGCCCTAACCTCAGGGGGCGAGAGACCCAGTACTTC. The genes are TRBV4-2 and TRBJ2-5, with TRBD1 identical over 8 bases. The CDR3 extends over 15 amino acids. In germline, CDR1 is LGHNA, CDR2 YNFKEQ. V lost 4 bases to trimming and J lost 4 bases; unmatched junction nucleotides: 8.

This clone was counted a single time. This rearrangement joins TRBV5-4 to TRBJ2-1; 11 bases match TRBD2. From germline, CDR1 is SGHNT and CDR2 YYREEE (reference sequence). V gave up 4 bases and J gave up 1 base; unmatched junction bases: 10. The CDR3 spans 18 residues. CDR3 loop: CASSVRPSGRRSYNEQFF. CDR3 nucleotide sequence: TGTGCCAGCAGCGTGAGGCCTAGCGGGAGGAGATCCTACAATGAGCAGTTCTTC.

The V gene is TRBV7-3, the J gene TRBJ2-1; 8 nucleotides match TRBD2. This CDR3 region has 15 residues. V dropped 5 bases and J dropped 4; count of bases not matched to a gene: 7. Germline V gene sequence: CDR1 SGHTA, CDR2 FQGTGA. CDR3 nucleotides: TGTGCCAGCAGCCCCGTGGTAGCGGGATACAATGAGCAGTTCTTC. Translated, it gives CASSPVVAGYNEQFF.